The 14 T cell receptor beta chains given below trace back to one sample, sequenced in a study of T cells in Graves' hyperthyroidism and ophthalmopathy (dated 2019 in TCRdb). Libraries were constructed by multiplex PCR. The sequencer was an Illumina HiSeq 2000. The TCR beta CDR3 regions were amplified from the RNA transcripts. For the first round of RT-PCR on the TCR CDR3, the HTBI primer set was used together with the Qiagen OneStep RT-PCR kit. TCRdb redid the processing of the public reads, applying fastp at Q25 and MiXCR, and retained in-frame beta chains. Each record represents a unique CDR3 protein, reported with the most common genes and DNA among its rows. The sample table holds 500,000 to 600,000 distinct CDR3 sequences, of which about 45% were seen once. The top ten clonotypes cover approximately 8.4% of the sample. Input material: peripheral blood or thyroid tissue (not recorded which). The receptor set was obtained from a woman under 30 with Graves' hyperthyroidism.

Note on this clonotype: This CDR3 is missing its conserved last phenylalanine or tryptophan, likely due to a read error. No DNA is shown, since the ends of the CDR3 on it are uncertain; the CDR3 is the one TCRdb lists. The rearrangement uses TRBV29-1 and TRBJ1-2; TRBD1 is the table's D call, not checked against the DNA. CDR1 is SQVTM and CDR2 is ANQGSEA in the germline V gene. The CDR3 sequence runs 8 residues, both termini included. The CDR3 protein is CSVGAGSI.

On this clonotype itself: A much bigger clone sits one base away, suggesting this may be a read error. This chain uses TRBV6-4 with TRBJ1-4, with 8 bases identical to TRBD1. V was pared by 0 bases and J by 13 bases, with 16 bases of the junction left unmatched. CDR1 and CDR2 (germline): MRHNA, SNTAGT. The CDR3 runs 17 residues. The CDR3 protein is CASSDSKNGQGGKRLFF. The CDR3 DNA reads TGTGCCAGCAGTGACTCGAAAAACGGACAGGGTGGGAAAAGACTGTTTTTT.

The chain is built from TRBV7-6 and TRBJ2-7; 9 nucleotides match TRBD1. The CDR3 loop spans 13 amino acids. The germline gives CDR1 SGHVS, CDR2 FNYEAQ. The V and J ends lost 5 bases and 9 bases, in that order; junction bases with no gene match: 8. DNA of the CDR3: TGTGCCAGCAGCAGGGGGGACAGGGCCGGGCAGTACTTC. Protein: CASSRGDRAGQYF.

About this clonotype: A read error may produce the germline difference seen at one junction end. The V call is TRBV4-2, the J call TRBJ1-1; 7 bases agree with TRBD1. The germline CDR1 and CDR2 sequences are LGHNA and YNFKEQ. The CDR3 runs 16 residues. The chain's CDR3 is CASSRTGVSMNAEAFF. The CDR3 DNA reads TGTGCCAGCAGCCGAACAGGGGTGTCAATGAACGCTGAAGCTTTCTTT.

This clonotype was observed a few times. This chain uses TRBV19 with TRBJ2-5; D ambiguous. The end of the DNA is better explained by TRBJ2-1, so the J call may be wrong. Germline assignment: CDR1 LNHDA and CDR2 SQIVND (reference sequence). CDR3 length: 13 amino acids. The CDR3 DNA reads as TGTGCCAGTAGCGTCGGGCTCACCAATGAGCAGTTCTTC. Its translation: CASSVGLTNEQFF.

This clonotype was seen a single time. This chain joins TRBV30 and TRBJ1-1; TRBD1 is a possible D gene (6 bases). The length of the CDR3 is 13 residues. From germline, CDR1 is GTSNPN and CDR2 SVGIG (reference sequence). The V and J ends lost 0 bases and 4 bases respectively, with 9 bases between them. CDR3 nucleotides: TGTGCCTGGAGTGTAGGGGGGCCCACTGAAGCTTTCTTT. Its translation is CAWSVGGPTEAFF.

The chain couples TRBV6-1 to TRBJ1-1, with TRBD1 as a possible D gene (6 bases). Trimming took 3 bases from V and 0 from J, leaving 11 bases between them. Germline-derived CDR1 and CDR2 are MNHNS and SASEGT. The CDR3 covers 15 residues. This CDR3 reads CASSDGGAVNTEAFF. DNA for the CDR3: TGTGCCAGCAGTGACGGGGGGGCGGTGAACACTGAAGCTTTCTTT.

Points on this clonotype: A much larger clone differs by one base, so this may be a read error. Here the CDR3 reads CASSYGLAGGPYGQYF. CDR3 DNA sequence: TGTGCCAGCAGTTACGGACTAGCGGGAGGCCCCTACGGGCAGTACTTC. The chain couples TRBV6-5 to TRBJ2-7; 14 bases agree with TRBD2. Per germline, CDR1 MNHEY and CDR2 SVGAGI. The CDR3 runs 16 residues.

This clonotype was observed once. The rearrangement joins TRBV15 to TRBJ2-1; unclear D gene. The CDR3 length is 13 residues. Germline V gene lookup returns CDR1 LNHNV and CDR2 YYDKDF (reference sequence). V was trimmed by 0 bases and J by 11 bases, leaving 11 bases between them. The CDR3 DNA follows: TGTGCCACCAGCAGAGATCTAAGAAATAAGCAGTTCTTC. It codes for CATSRDLRNKQFF.

As regards this clonotype: This may come from a read error, since a much larger clone is one base off. J is TRBJ1-2 and V is TRBV6-5, with a possible D match to TRBD1 (5 bases). The CDR3 is 15 amino acids. Germline V lookup: CDR1 MNHEY, CDR2 SVGAGI. The CDR3 DNA is TGTGCCAGCAGTTCCCCCCCAGGGACTAACTATGACTACACCTTC. This encodes CASSSPPGTNYDYTF.

The sample holds a few counts of this clonotype. The chain combines TRBV7-8 with TRBJ2-7, with D unresolved. This CDR3 spans 13 amino acids. The germline V gene has CDR1 SGHVS and CDR2 FQNEAQ. V lost 4 bases to trimming and J lost 5 bases, with 12 bases between them. CDR3 protein: CASSSMMRDEQYF. The CDR3 nucleotides read TGTGCCAGCAGCTCCATGATGCGCGACGAGCAGTACTTC.

This clonotype was detected ten times or more. The chain is built from TRBV6-6 and TRBJ2-7, with 10 bases that match TRBD1. CDR3 size: 13 residues. V shed 7 bases and J 3 bases; nucleotides not matched to a gene: 3. Germline values: CDR1 MNHNY, CDR2 SVGAGI (reference sequence). The CDR3, as DNA: TGTGCCAGCATGGGACAGGGGAACTACGAGCAGTACTTC. Translated, it gives CASMGQGNYEQYF.

In DNA, the CDR3 is TGTGCCACCAGCAATAGGGGGCCCCGCTACGAGCAGTACTTC. Translation: CATSNRGPRYEQYF. The chain carries TRBV15 and TRBJ2-7, with 7 bases that match TRBD1. The trim removed 4 bases at V and 3 bases at J, leaving 6 bases unmatched. CDR1 is LNHNV, CDR2 YYDKDF, per germline (reference sequence). The length of the CDR3 is 14 residues.

This clonotype showed up many times. The chain uses TRBV6-5 and TRBJ1-6, with 9 bases that match TRBD1. The CDR3 covers 15 residues. From germline, CDR1 is MNHEY and CDR2 SVGAGI. J was trimmed by 9 bases and V by 2 bases; bases with no gene match: 5. The CDR3 bases are TGTGCCAGCAGTTACCTCACAGGGGGCTCTTCACCCCTCCACTTT. Its translation is CASSYLTGGSSPLHF.